One and the same sample provided the 30 T cell receptor beta chains below, sequenced in a study of shared clonotypes between healthy human individuals. Clones were sequenced by immunoSEQ multiplex PCR, and TCRdb holds only the in-frame ones, with some missing. The data contain 500,000 to 700,000 clones, 85% to 95% of them singletons. Naive CD8 cells lacked CD45RO and underwent positive selection for CCR7, leaving out terminally differentiated effector memory CD45RA+ cells. Sequenced sample: naive CD8+ T cells sorted from blood. The receptors here all came from a woman in her 30s in good health.

The chain employs TRBV4-1 and TRBJ2-7, with 7 bases lining up with TRBD1. The CDR3 length is 13 residues. In germline, CDR1 is MGHRA, CDR2 YSYEKL. V lost 4 bases, J lost 6 bases, and 6 bases stayed unmatched. The CDR3 nucleotides read TGCGCCAGCAGCCTCCGGACAGGCCCCGAGCAGTACTTC. Translation: CASSLRTGPEQYF.

The gene calls are TRBV27 and TRBJ1-1; 7 bases line up with TRBD1. Germline assignment: CDR1 MNHEY and CDR2 SMNVEV (reference sequence). The length of the CDR3 is 13 residues. V was pared by 5 bases and J by 5 bases, with 5 bases of the junction left unmatched. The CDR3 protein is CASSRGGQTEAFF. CDR3 bases: TGTGCCAGCAGTAGGGGGGGACAGACTGAAGCTTTCTTT.

The V gene is TRBV30, the J gene TRBJ2-5, with 13 bases matching TRBD2. The CDR3 is 16 amino acids. V trimming: 1 base; J trimming: 5 bases; junction bases outside the gene matches: 7. The V gene's germline CDR1 is GTSNPN and CDR2 SVGIG (reference sequence). The CDR3 protein is CAWSGLAGGGEETQYF. CDR3 in DNA: TGTGCCTGGAGTGGACTAGCGGGAGGAGGGGAGGAGACCCAGTACTTC.

CDR3 sequence reads: CASSSPASGSYEQYF. The DNA of the CDR3 is TGTGCCAGCAGTTCTCCAGCTAGCGGGAGTTACGAGCAGTACTTC. The genes are TRBV6-6 and TRBJ2-7; 10 bases fit TRBD2. V dropped 4 bases and J dropped 4; count of bases not matched to a gene: 7. In germline, CDR1 is MNHNY, CDR2 SVGAGI (reference sequence). The CDR3 spans 15 residues.

The V call is TRBV28, the J call TRBJ1-1; tentative D call: TRBD1 (6 bases). Germline lookup yields CDR1 MDHEN and CDR2 SYDVKM. CDR3 size: 13 residues. Trimming shortened V by 4 bases and J by 8 bases, and 14 bases separated the two germline ends. The CDR3 sequence is CASSWNRVTEAFF. The CDR3 DNA is TGTGCCAGCAGTTGGAACAGGGTAACCGAAGCTTTCTTT.

This sequence joins TRBV5-6 and TRBJ2-4, with D hard to call. Per germline, CDR1 SGHDT and CDR2 YYEEEE. CDR3 length equals 12 residues. Trimming took 5 bases from V and 8 from J, leaving 11 bases between them. CDR3 in DNA: TGTGCCAGCAGTTCGGCGGTGGACATTCAGTACTTC. Translating gives CASSSAVDIQYF.

The rearrangement uses TRBV21-1 and TRBJ1-3. TRBV21-1 is tagged as a pseudogene. The CDR3 totals 11 residues. The CDR3 reads CASSVGNTIYF. DNA of the CDR3: TGTGCCAGCAGTGTTGGAAACACCATATATTTT.

This clone has just one count. The chain uses TRBV20-1 and TRBJ2-5; no firm D call. The J call may not be correct, given that the DNA end is closer to TRBJ2-7. The germline CDR1 and CDR2 sequences are DFQATT and SNEGSKA (reference sequence). The CDR3 covers 11 residues. This CDR3 is CSARPVDEQYF. The CDR3 bases are TGCAGTGCTAGGCCCGTCGACGAGCAGTACTTC.

The V call is TRBV28, the J call TRBJ1-1; TRBD1 matches 8 bases. Germline CDR1 and CDR2: MDHEN and SYDVKM. V trimming: 6 bases; J trimming: 2 bases; junction bases outside the gene matches: 2. The length of the CDR3 is 13 residues. CDR3 nucleotides: TGTGCCAGCAGGGGGACAGGTAACACTGAAGCTTTCTTT. Residues: CASRGTGNTEAFF.

There are a few counts of this clone. The chain uses TRBV19 and TRBJ2-1; 8 bases are a match to TRBD1. The V gene end was trimmed by 3 bases and the J gene end by 7 bases; junction bases not matched to a gene: 8. CDR1 and CDR2 from the germline V gene are LNHDA and SQIVND (reference sequence). This CDR3 comprises 15 residues. The CDR3 region is CASSIPRQGTNEQFF. CDR3 nucleotide sequence: TGTGCCAGTAGTATCCCGAGACAGGGGACAAATGAGCAGTTCTTC.

The chain has TRBV19 and TRBJ2-3; TRBD2 matches at 9 bases. This CDR3 contains 15 residues. V was clipped by 1 base and J by 3 bases; unmatched bases: 2. Germline CDR1 reads LNHDA; CDR2 reads SQIVND (reference sequence). CDR3 amino acids: CASSIVSGRTDTQYF. CDR3 nucleotide sequence: TGTGCCAGTAGTATAGTTAGCGGGAGAACAGATACGCAGTATTTT.

This chain links TRBV2 with TRBJ2-3; 9 bases line up with TRBD2. CDR3 length: 15 amino acids. After removal of 5 bases from V and 2 bases from J, the junction contained 5 bases not matched to a gene. Germline V gives CDR1 SNHLY, CDR2 FYNNEI. The CDR3 protein is CASSPLAGNTDTQYF. The CDR3 bases are TGTGCCAGCAGTCCCCTAGCGGGAAACACAGATACGCAGTATTTT.

About this clone: The same CDR3 arises from other DNA sequences in this sample as well. The chain employs TRBV20-1 and TRBJ2-7; D not resolved. CDR1 and CDR2 (germline): DFQATT, SNEGSKA (reference sequence). This CDR3 is 11 amino acids long. The germline V and J ends were trimmed by 5 bases and 0 bases, with 5 bases remaining between them. The CDR3 protein is CSAHDSYEQYF. CDR3 bases: TGCAGTGCTCACGACTCCTACGAGCAGTACTTC.

This sequence joins TRBV11-2 and TRBJ2-5; possibly TRBD1 or TRBD2 for D (7 bases each). The last part of the DNA fits TRBJ2-7 better; the J call may be wrong. The CDR3 contains 14 residues. The V gene's germline CDR1 is SGHAT and CDR2 FQNNGV. In nucleotides, the CDR3 is TGTGCCAGCAGCCTGGGAGGGGGCGGCTACGAGCAGTACTTC. This gives the protein CASSLGGGGYEQYF.

V usage is TRBV4-2 and J usage is TRBJ2-7, with a possible D match to TRBD2 (5 bases). Germline loops: CDR1 LGHNA, CDR2 YNFKEQ. Between the trimmed V and J ends, which lost 0 bases and 1 base, there was a span of 13 bases. The CDR3 is 16 amino acids. The CDR3 is CASSQDRSGPSYEQYF. CDR3 nucleotides: TGTGCCAGCAGCCAAGATCGAAGCGGCCCTTCCTACGAGCAGTACTTC.

In DNA form, the CDR3 reads TGTGCTACCAGGGAAGTTGGCTACACCTTC. Translating it yields CATREVGYTF. The chain uses TRBV19 and TRBJ1-2; D is possibly TRBD1 (5 bases). CDR1 is LNHDA and CDR2 is SQIVND in the germline V gene (reference sequence). The CDR3 totals 10 residues.

The chain has TRBV5-4 and TRBJ2-7, with TRBD2 identical over 7 bases. The trim removed 5 bases at V and 7 bases at J, leaving 9 bases unmatched. CDR1 and CDR2 (germline): SGHNT, YYREEE (reference sequence). This CDR3 is built from 13 residues. CDR3 region: CASRPGLSGEQYF. CDR3 sequence (DNA): TGTGCCAGCAGACCGGGACTAAGCGGGGAGCAGTACTTC.

The chain joins TRBV10-1 to TRBJ2-7, with a weak D call TRBD2 (5 bases). Germline V gene lookup returns CDR1 WNHNN and CDR2 SYGVQD (reference sequence). The CDR3 spans 14 residues. V lost 2 bases and J 0 bases, leaving 8 bases between the germline ends. The chain's CDR3 is CASSETRSSYEQYF. In DNA, the CDR3 is TGCGCCAGCAGTGAGACTAGGAGCTCCTACGAGCAGTACTTC.

A note on this clone: Other DNA sequences in this sample translate to the same CDR3. The V and J genes are TRBV19 and TRBJ2-7, with TRBD1 matching 10 bases. There are 14 residues in the CDR3. Germline CDR1 LNHDA, CDR2 SQIVND (reference sequence). V gave up 1 base and J gave up 3 bases; unmatched junction bases: 0. CDR3 sequence reads: CASSIGTGGYEQYF. The DNA of the CDR3 is TGTGCCAGTAGTATAGGGACAGGGGGCTACGAGCAGTACTTC. Variable domain in full (rest from reference TRBV19 and TRBJ2-7): DGGITQSPKYLFRKEGQNVTLSCEQNLNHDAMYWYRQDPGQGLRLIYYSQIVNDFQKGDIAEGYSVSREKKESFPLTVTSAQKNPTAFYLCASSIGTGGYEQYFGPGTRLTVT.

The rearrangement joins TRBV19 to TRBJ2-1; D is ambiguous. V was pared by 6 bases and J by 4 bases, with 13 bases between. The CDR3 runs 14 residues. From germline, CDR1 is LNHDA and CDR2 SQIVND (reference sequence). As DNA, the CDR3 is TGTGCCAGTAGACCCCGTTCGGGTTACAATGAGCAGTTCTTC. Translation: CASRPRSGYNEQFF. The whole variable domain, remainder taken from reference TRBV19 and TRBJ2-1, is DGGITQSPKYLFRKEGQNVTLSCEQNLNHDAMYWYRQDPGQGLRLIYYSQIVNDFQKGDIAEGYSVSREKKESFPLTVTSAQKNPTAFYLCASRPRSGYNEQFFGPGTRLTVL.

CDR3: CASSSWDSSYEQYF. The CDR3 DNA sequence: TGTGCCAGCAGCTCCTGGGACAGCTCCTACGAGCAGTACTTC. The rearrangement uses TRBV7-8 and TRBJ2-5; TRBD1 agrees at 7 bases. The assigned J gene may be wrong: the sequence end matches TRBJ2-7 better. The germline CDR1 and CDR2 sequences are SGHVS and FQNEAQ. CDR3 length: 14 amino acids.

The genes are TRBV2 and TRBJ2-2; D uncertain. The germline V and J ends were trimmed by 0 bases and 7 bases, with 12 bases remaining between them. Germline loops: CDR1 SNHLY, CDR2 FYNNEI. The CDR3 sequence is 15 residues long. The CDR3 loop reads CASSEAVGDGGELFF. CDR3 DNA sequence: TGTGCCAGCAGTGAAGCGGTTGGGGATGGCGGGGAGCTGTTTTTT.

The chain joins TRBV27 to TRBJ2-3; 8 bases line up with TRBD2. Germline-derived CDR1 and CDR2 are MNHEY and SMNVEV (reference sequence). CDR3 length: 17 residues. With 4 bases clipped from V and 1 base from J, the junction kept 10 bases outside the gene matches. The CDR3 spells CASSSGTGGFGTDTQYF. Here the CDR3 DNA reads TGTGCCAGCAGTTCCGGAACGGGAGGGTTCGGCACAGATACGCAGTATTTT.

V usage is TRBV27 and J usage is TRBJ1-2; TRBD1 is a possible D gene (5 bases). The CDR3 contains 19 residues. V dropped 5 bases and J dropped 0 bases, with 25 bases sitting between them. CDR1 and CDR2 (germline): MNHEY, SMNVEV (reference sequence). The CDR3 region is CASSPARIRSPGPNYGYTF. The CDR3, as DNA: TGTGCCAGCAGTCCGGCCCGCATCCGTTCACCGGGACCTAACTATGGCTACACCTTC.

The genes are TRBV9 and TRBJ2-7; D is possibly TRBD1 (6 bases). CDR1 and CDR2 from the germline V gene are SGDLS and YYNGEE. V was trimmed by 3 bases and J by 1 base, leaving 14 bases between them. This CDR3 comprises 15 residues. CDR3 loop: CASSAAGGGSYEQYF. Written as DNA, the CDR3 is TGTGCCAGCAGCGCCGCTGGGGGCGGATCCTACGAGCAGTACTTC.

The chain employs TRBV28 and TRBJ1-1; 12 nucleotides agree with TRBD1. The CDR3 contains 16 residues. Germline V gene lookup returns CDR1 MDHEN and CDR2 SYDVKM. With V trimmed by 3 bases and J by 3 bases, 5 bases remained unmatched. In DNA, the CDR3 is TGTGCCAGCAGTTTCCCGGGACAGGGGGCCGACACTGAAGCTTTCTTT. It is translated as CASSFPGQGADTEAFF.

The rearrangement links TRBV27 to TRBJ2-1, with D perhaps TRBD1 (5 bases). CDR3 size: 14 residues. CDR1 MNHEY and CDR2 SMNVEV come from the germline V gene (reference sequence). V lost 3 bases and J 6 bases, leaving 12 bases between the germline ends. The CDR3 DNA reads as TGTGCCAGCAGTTTGGGGCTCCCCCCCAATGAGCAGTTCTTC. Translation gives CASSLGLPPNEQFF.

About this clone itself: The same CDR3 is also encoded by other DNA sequences in this sample. The chain has TRBV20-1 and TRBJ2-7, with D unresolved. The length of the CDR3 is 10 residues. Germline lookup yields CDR1 DFQATT and CDR2 SNEGSKA (reference sequence). V was shortened by 4 bases and J by 2 bases, with 3 bases between the two germline ends. The CDR3 spells CSATAYEQYF. CDR3 nucleotide sequence: TGCAGTGCTACAGCCTACGAGCAGTACTTC.

This chain joins TRBV10-1 and TRBJ2-7; maybe TRBD1 (6 bases). The CDR3 has 13 amino acids. CDR1 and CDR2 (germline): WNHNN, SYGVQD (reference sequence). Trimming stripped 3 bases from V and 2 bases from J, with 8 bases between. The CDR3 nucleotides are TGCGCCAGCAGTGACCAGGGGCCCTACGAGCAGTACTTC. Translating it yields CASSDQGPYEQYF.

The chain uses TRBV5-1 and TRBJ2-7; D uncertain. The CDR3 is made up of 15 amino acids. The germline V gene has CDR1 SGHRS and CDR2 YFSETQ. Trimming shortened V by 0 bases and J by 3 bases, and 13 bases separated the two germline ends. This chain's CDR3 is CASSLVHRMVYEQYF. CDR3 bases: TGCGCCAGCAGCTTGGTTCACCGGATGGTCTACGAGCAGTACTTC.